One sample yielded the 9 T cell receptor beta chains listed below, sequenced in a study of T cell repertoires in cytomegalovirus infection. TCRdb re-called the reads through MiXCR, storing one row per CDR3 protein. The sample records some 450,000 distinct CDR3 sequences, roughly 30% being singletons. Sequencing was performed on PBMCs. The origin of the receptors is a human donor in good health (CMV status not recorded). Some clones in this sample may be carry-over from other donors' samples.

This clonotype was counted a few times. The chain employs TRBV7-7 and TRBJ2-1, with 8 bases matching TRBD2. This CDR3 spans 17 amino acids. The V gene end was trimmed by 3 bases and the J gene end by 4 bases; junction bases not matched to a gene: 11. CDR1 is SSHAT and CDR2 is FNYEAQ in the germline V gene (reference sequence). For the CDR3, the DNA is TGTGCCAGCAGCTTGGGGCTGTCCAGCGGGGGTTACAATGAGCAGTTCTTC. The encoded protein is CASSLGLSSGGYNEQFF.

This clonotype was recorded many times. The chain uses TRBV24-1 and TRBJ2-5; no reliable D call. With 1 base removed from V and 5 bases from J, the gap between germline ends came to 1 base. CDR3 length: 11 amino acids. Germline V CDR1 and CDR2: KGHDR, SFDVKD. DNA for the CDR3: TGTGCCACCAGTGATTTCGAGACCCAGTACTTC. Residues: CATSDFETQYF.

Many counts were recorded for this clonotype. This chain connects TRBV7-8 to TRBJ2-1; weak D call: TRBD1 (5 bases). The CDR3 sequence is 17 residues long. Germline assignment: CDR1 SGHVS and CDR2 FQNEAQ. V was trimmed by 6 bases and J by 3 bases, leaving 21 bases between them. The CDR3 sequence is CASRPPWQGEDYNEQFF. Written as DNA, the CDR3 is TGTGCCAGCAGGCCCCCATGGCAGGGTGAGGACTACAATGAGCAGTTCTTC.

This clonotype has just a few counts. The J gene is TRBJ1-6, the V gene TRBV2, with D uncertain. Germline V gene sequence: CDR1 SNHLY, CDR2 FYNNEI. Trimming shortened V by 3 bases and J by 7 bases, and 16 bases separated the two germline ends. The CDR3 extends over 16 amino acids. The CDR3 nucleotides are TGTGCCAGCAGTGAGCGGGCGGCAGGTCCAAATTCACCCCTCCACTTT. It translates to CASSERAAGPNSPLHF.

Worth noting for this clonotype: A read error may explain this, as a much larger clone is one base away. Because the CDR3 is missing its conserved closing phenylalanine or tryptophan, this is likely a read error. This chain links TRBV7-2 with TRBJ2-7; TRBD2 aligns across 10 bases. Germline-derived CDR1 and CDR2 are SGHTA and FQGNSA. The CDR3 has 14 residues. V trimming: 5 bases; J trimming: 4 bases; junction bases outside the gene matches: 5. The CDR3 DNA sequence: TGTGCCAGCAGCCGCGGACTAGCGGAATACGAGCAGTACTTA. It translates to CASSRGLAEYEQYL.

This clonotype was counted only a few times. The genes are TRBV20-1 and TRBJ2-5; a weak D match, TRBD2 (6 bases). This CDR3 region has 15 residues. Germline-derived CDR1 and CDR2 are DFQATT and SNEGSKA (reference sequence). Trimming removed 0 bases at V and 2 bases at J, with 13 bases between. The CDR3 sequence: CSARDGGEFQETQYF. Here the CDR3 DNA reads TGCAGTGCTAGAGATGGAGGGGAATTTCAAGAGACCCAGTACTTC.

The chain uses TRBV2 and TRBJ1-1; 8 bases are a match to TRBD1. The V segment lost 8 bases and the J segment 0 bases; nucleotides outside the gene matches: 5. The CDR3 is 14 residues long. Germline CDR1 reads SNHLY; CDR2 reads FYNNEI. CDR3 sequence: CASGNRGLNTEAFF. For the CDR3, the DNA is TGTGCCAGCGGGAACAGGGGGTTGAACACTGAAGCTTTCTTT.

This clonotype showed up just a few times. The chain couples TRBV6-8 to TRBJ1-1, with 12 positions matching TRBD1. After removal of 5 bases from V and 1 base from J, the junction contained 17 bases not matched to a gene. Germline CDR1 MNHGY, CDR2 SAAAGT. The CDR3 runs 20 residues. CDR3 in amino acids: CASSRLSSGTGGARNTEAFF. The CDR3 bases are TGTGCCAGCAGTCGACTTTCCTCCGGGACAGGGGGCGCAAGGAACACTGAAGCTTTCTTT.

This chain joins TRBV4-1 and TRBJ2-3; D ambiguous. The CDR3 runs to 16 residues. Germline V gives CDR1 MGHRA, CDR2 YSYEKL. V was clipped by 0 bases and J by 0 bases, with 10 bases between them. This chain's CDR3 is CASSQEALRSTDTQYF. The CDR3 nucleotides are TGCGCCAGCAGCCAAGAGGCTTTGAGGAGCACAGATACGCAGTATTTT.